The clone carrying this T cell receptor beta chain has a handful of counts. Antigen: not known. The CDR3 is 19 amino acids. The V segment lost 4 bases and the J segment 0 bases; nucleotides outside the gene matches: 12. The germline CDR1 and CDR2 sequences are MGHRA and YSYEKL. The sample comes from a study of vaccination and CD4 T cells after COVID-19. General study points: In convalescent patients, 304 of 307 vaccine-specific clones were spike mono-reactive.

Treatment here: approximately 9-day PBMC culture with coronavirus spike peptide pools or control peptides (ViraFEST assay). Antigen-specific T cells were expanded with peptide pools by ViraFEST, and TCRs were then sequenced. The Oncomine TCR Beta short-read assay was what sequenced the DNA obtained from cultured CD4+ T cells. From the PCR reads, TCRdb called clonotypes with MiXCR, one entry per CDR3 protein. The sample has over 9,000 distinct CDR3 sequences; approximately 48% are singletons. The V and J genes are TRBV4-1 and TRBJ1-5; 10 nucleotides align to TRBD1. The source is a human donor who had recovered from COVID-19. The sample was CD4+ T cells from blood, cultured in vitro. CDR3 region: CASSRRDRGRGNSNQPQHF. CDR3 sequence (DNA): TGCGCCAGCAGCCGCCGAGACAGGGGGCGCGGTAATAGCAATCAGCCCCAGCATTTT.